The clone carrying this T cell receptor (beta chain) was recorded at least ten times. As yet, its antigen is unknown. This sample stems from a study of T cells after yellow fever vaccination. Findings and caveats of the study: Within FACS-sorted repertoires, abundant clonotypes contaminating from the bulk population could be present. Overlap between CD4 and CD8 compartments was detected for a small share of clonotypes.

TCRdb re-analysed the 5' RACE reads in MiXCR, keeping a single row per CDR3 protein. The table lists hundreds of thousands of distinct CDR3 sequences, 3% to 4.5% of them singletons. This TCR derives from a man younger than 35 who received the YFV17D yellow fever vaccine. The starting material was PBMCs, obtained on the day of the yellow fever booster vaccination.

The CDR3, as DNA: TGTGCCAGCAGCTTAGCTCTAGCCACCGCAGATACGCAGTATTTT. Translated, it gives CASSLALATADTQYF. V is TRBV7-2 and J is TRBJ2-3, with a weak D call TRBD2 (5 bases). V dropped 0 bases and J dropped 4 bases, with 11 bases sitting between them. CDR1 and CDR2 from the germline V gene are SGHTA and FQGNSA. The length of the CDR3 is 15 residues.